This T cell receptor (beta chain) came from a study of cytomegalovirus exposure and HLA in healthy donors. Comments on this clone: Its antigen is currently unknown.

The CDR3 has 15 residues. Germline V lookup: CDR1 SGHNT, CDR2 YYREEE (reference sequence). V was cut by 3 bases and J by 2 bases, with 15 bases left in between. Nominally healthy donors were sampled, though unrecorded immune exposures were likely. General study results and limits: About 150 TCR beta chains were listed as cytomegalovirus-associated. TCR beta V- and J-gene trimming was later associated with a missense DCLRE1C variant.

PCR was performed using 60 Vbeta and 13 Jbeta primers. TCRdb's copy holds only in-frame clones and misses some; the assay was immunoSEQ multiplex PCR. In all, the sample yields about 210,000 clones. Sequenced: PBMCs. This rearrangement joins TRBV5-4 to TRBJ2-7, with D perhaps matching TRBD2 (5 bases). The TCR sequence derives from a woman aged 30 to 39 in good health and CMV-seropositive. The CDR3 reads CASSSGISTPYEQYF. CDR3 coding DNA: TGTGCCAGCAGCTCCGGGATCTCCACCCCCTACGAGCAGTACTTC.